The 32 T cell receptor beta chains reported below all come from one sample, sequenced in a study of T cells after yellow fever vaccination. Each CDR3 protein is one row after TCRdb ran MiXCR on the 5' RACE reads. Among approximately 510,000 distinct CDR3 sequences, roughly a fifth were seen once, and the ten largest hold 16%. The input for sequencing was PBMCs, taken roughly 20 days after the first yellow fever vaccination. Every receptor here comes from a man aged 18 to 35 who received the YFV17D yellow fever vaccine.

This clonotype was detected only a few times. The J gene is TRBJ1-3, the V gene TRBV20-1; D not resolved. From germline, CDR1 is DFQATT and CDR2 SNEGSKA (reference sequence). This CDR3 has 13 residues. Trimming left V 0 bases short and J 7 bases short, with 10 bases between. The CDR3 spells CSARDDDLNTIYF. CDR3 nucleotide sequence: TGCAGTGCTAGAGACGATGACCTGAACACCATATATTTT.

There are a few counts of this clonotype. The chain joins TRBV6-2 or TRBV6-3 to TRBJ1-1, with D perhaps matching TRBD1 (5 bases). Germline lookup yields CDR1 MNHEY and CDR2 SVGEGT. This CDR3 has 11 residues. V shed 4 bases and J shed 10 bases, with 10 bases lying between them. CDR3 DNA: TGTGCCAGCAGTTTTCAGGGTGCAGCTTTCTTT. As protein: CASSFQGAAFF.

The table lists this clonotype with a few counts. V is TRBV18 and J is TRBJ1-2; no clear D gene. V shed 8 bases and J shed 5 bases, with 15 bases lying between them. Germline CDR1 is KGHSH and CDR2 is LQKENI. The CDR3 loop spans 13 amino acids. CDR3 region: CASERAEEYGYTF. The CDR3 DNA reads TGTGCCAGCGAGAGGGCAGAAGAGTATGGCTACACCTTC.

The rearrangement links TRBV10-3 to TRBJ2-7; D is uncertain. Deletions cut 0 bases from V and 6 bases from J, with 12 bases between. Germline V gives CDR1 ENHRY, CDR2 SYGVKD. The CDR3 has 14 amino acids. Written as DNA, the CDR3 is TGTGCCATCAGTGAGTCAGGATTTTCGGGCGAGCAGTACGTC. This sequence encodes CAISESGFSGEQYV.

The chain has TRBV29-1 and TRBJ2-7; unclear D gene. V lost 3 bases and J lost 0, with 12 bases in between. CDR1 is SQVTM and CDR2 is ANQGSEA in the germline V gene. The CDR3 consists of 14 residues. In DNA form, the CDR3 reads TGCAGCGTTGAGAAGATGGATAGCTCCTACGAGCAGTACTTC. It translates to CSVEKMDSSYEQYF.

This clonotype was found a few times. The chain employs TRBV6-4 and TRBJ1-4; D remains ambiguous. The ends were cut back, 4 bases at V and 4 bases at J, with 7 bases in the middle. Germline-derived CDR1 and CDR2 are MRHNA and SNTAGT. The CDR3 has 13 residues. CDR3 sequence: CASSAQVNEKLFF. The DNA of the CDR3 is TGTGCCAGCAGTGCCCAGGTTAATGAAAAACTGTTTTTT.

The chain combines TRBV5-1 with TRBJ1-1; D is undetermined. The CDR3 runs to 16 residues. Germline CDR1 SGHRS, CDR2 YFSETQ. V was cut by 4 bases and J by 3 bases, with 19 bases left in between. CDR3: CASSPAFSITDTEAFF. CDR3 in DNA: TGCGCCAGCAGCCCGGCGTTTTCGATTACGGACACTGAAGCTTTCTTT.

There are a few counts of this clonotype. The chain has TRBV12-3 or TRBV12-4 and TRBJ1-5; 8 bases are shared with TRBD1. V gave up 4 bases and J gave up 8 bases; unmatched junction bases: 7. The CDR3 spans 14 residues. The CDR3 bases are TGTGCCAGCAGTTCGGGACAGGCCGCGGAGCCCCAGCATTTT. Amino acid sequence: CASSSGQAAEPQHF.

The chain combines TRBV30 with TRBJ1-3; D uncertain. Germline lookup yields CDR1 GTSNPN and CDR2 SVGIG (reference sequence). The CDR3 loop spans 15 amino acids. Trimming shortened V by 1 base and J by 0 bases, and 10 bases separated the two germline ends. The CDR3 loop is CAWSGDRDSGNTIYF. The DNA of the CDR3 is TGTGCCTGGAGTGGTGACCGAGACTCTGGAAACACCATATATTTT.

This clonotype was observed a handful of times. The chain has TRBV5-1 and TRBJ1-2; TRBD1 aligns across 9 bases. This CDR3 contains 15 residues. With V trimmed by 2 bases and J by 3 bases, 5 bases remained unmatched. In germline, CDR1 is SGHRS, CDR2 YFSETQ. The CDR3 reads CASSLGTGTHYGYTF. The CDR3 bases are TGCGCCAGCAGCTTAGGGACAGGGACGCACTATGGCTACACCTTC.

The rearrangement uses TRBV5-6 and TRBJ2-7; 8 bases are shared with TRBD1. V dropped 2 bases and J dropped 6; count of bases not matched to a gene: 7. From germline, CDR1 is SGHDT and CDR2 YYEEEE. The CDR3 sequence is 14 residues long. The CDR3 reads CASSFQVTGGEQYV. CDR3 DNA sequence: TGTGCCAGCAGCTTCCAGGTTACAGGGGGCGAGCAGTACGTC.

This clonotype showed up just a few times. J is TRBJ2-7 and V is TRBV5-1; tentatively, D is TRBD2 (6 bases). The length of the CDR3 is 14 residues. CDR1 and CDR2 (germline): SGHRS, YFSETQ. V lost 0 bases and J 5 bases, leaving 12 bases between the germline ends. The DNA of the CDR3 is TGCGCCAGCAGCTTGGCTTCGGGGGTCAACGAGCAGTACGTC. Amino acid sequence: CASSLASGVNEQYV.

The table lists this clonotype with a few counts. This sequence joins TRBV4-3 and TRBJ2-2; TRBD2 is a possible D gene (6 bases). Germline CDR1 and CDR2: LGHNA and YSLEER. The CDR3 sequence is 17 residues long. The V gene lost 0 bases and the J gene lost 2 bases, with 13 bases spanning the gap. The CDR3 coding sequence is TGCGCCAGCAGCCAAGATCTGGGGGGATTAAACACCGGGGAGCTGTTTTTT. As protein: CASSQDLGGLNTGELFF.

J is TRBJ1-1 and V is TRBV29-1, with a weak D call TRBD1 (6 bases). The CDR3 covers 15 residues. V was shortened by 1 base and J by 4 bases, with 16 bases between the two germline ends. Germline-derived CDR1 and CDR2 are SQVTM and ANQGSEA. The CDR3 nucleotides are TGCAGCGTTGAAGGGGGGGGCCCTAGCCTCACTGAAGCTTTCTTT. The encoded protein is CSVEGGGPSLTEAFF.

There are a few counts of this clonotype. The rearrangement uses TRBV7-2 and TRBJ2-3; weak D call: TRBD2 (6 bases). Trimming cost V 2 bases and J 2 bases, with 17 bases left between them. The CDR3 covers 17 residues. The V gene's germline CDR1 is SGHTA and CDR2 FQGNSA. CDR3 in DNA: TGTGCCAGCAGCTTACGAGGGACGGGGGACTTCACAGATACGCAGTATTTT. Its translation is CASSLRGTGDFTDTQYF.

This clonotype was observed a handful of times. The V gene is TRBV5-1, the J gene TRBJ2-3, with 10 positions matching TRBD2. CDR1 and CDR2 from the germline V gene are SGHRS and YFSETQ. There are 16 residues in the CDR3. Losses at the gene ends were 5 bases for V and 4 bases for J; bases not matched to a gene: 10. CDR3 bases: TGCGCCAGCAGTACTCTAGCGGGGGCAGCTGCAGATACGCAGTATTTT. It specifies CASSTLAGAAADTQYF.

The J gene is TRBJ2-7, the V gene TRBV19, with TRBD1 identical over 7 bases. CDR1 is LNHDA and CDR2 is SQIVND in the germline V gene (reference sequence). This CDR3 has 11 amino acids. CDR3 in amino acids: CASSIEDRRDV. The DNA for the CDR3 is TGTGCCAGTAGTATCGAGGACAGGCGGGACGTC.

The rearrangement uses TRBV29-1 and TRBJ2-2, with D unclear. From germline, CDR1 is SQVTM and CDR2 ANQGSEA. CDR3 length: 13 amino acids. V was shortened by 6 bases and J by 3 bases, with 11 bases between the two germline ends. CDR3 in DNA: TGCAGCGTGATGACTGGGGACACCGGGGAGCTGTTTTTT. Protein: CSVMTGDTGELFF.

A few counts support this clonotype. The chain combines TRBV9 with TRBJ2-1, with D perhaps TRBD1 (5 bases). Trimming shortened V by 8 bases and J by 1 base, and 7 bases separated the two germline ends. CDR3 length: 12 amino acids. Germline V lookup: CDR1 SGDLS, CDR2 YYNGEE. This CDR3 is CASGHSYNEQFF. The DNA for the CDR3 is TGTGCCAGTGGACATTCCTACAATGAGCAGTTCTTC.

CDR3 loop: CASSLNEGKETQYF. The DNA for the CDR3 is TGTGCCAGCAGCTTAAACGAGGGGAAGGAGACCCAGTACTTC. The chain joins TRBV7-2 to TRBJ2-5; D may correspond to TRBD1 or TRBD2 (5 bases each). Germline V gene sequence: CDR1 SGHTA, CDR2 FQGNSA. This CDR3 contains 14 residues. V lost 2 bases to trimming and J lost 5 bases, with 12 bases between them.

The rearrangement joins TRBV5-1 to TRBJ1-3; a weak D match, TRBD1 (6 bases). V was pared by 0 bases and J by 4 bases, with 14 bases between. Germline-derived CDR1 and CDR2 are SGHRS and YFSETQ. This CDR3 spans 16 amino acids. This CDR3 is CASSLGTGFFGNTIYF. The CDR3 DNA follows: TGCGCCAGCAGCTTGGGAACAGGGTTTTTCGGAAACACCATATATTTT.

The rearrangement links TRBV10-2 to TRBJ1-4; TRBD1 agrees at 9 bases. CDR3 size: 15 residues. Per the germline V gene, CDR1 is WSHSY and CDR2 is SAAADI. The V gene end was trimmed by 6 bases and the J gene end by 8 bases; junction bases not matched to a gene: 10. CDR3 nucleotides: TGCGCCAGCAGAATGGACAGGGGTGAAAACGAAAAACTGTTTTTT. Protein sequence: CASRMDRGENEKLFF.

The rearrangement uses TRBV7-9 and TRBJ2-7, with D perhaps given as TRBD1 or TRBD2 (5 bases each). The CDR3 runs 15 residues. Between the trimmed V and J ends, which lost 2 bases and 2 bases, there was a span of 13 bases. The germline gives CDR1 SEHNR, CDR2 FQNEAQ (reference sequence). CDR3 nucleotides: TGTGCCAGCAGCTTAAGGGGACCGGTAACCTACGAGCAGTACTTC. Translation: CASSLRGPVTYEQYF.

This clonotype was recorded a few times. The chain recombines TRBV7-2 with TRBJ1-2; 7 nucleotides agree with TRBD1. Germline V gene data show CDR1 as SGHTA and CDR2 as FQGNSA. The CDR3 sequence is 13 residues long. Trimming cost V 6 bases and J 6 bases; bases outside gene matches: 7. As DNA, the CDR3 is TGTGCCAGCAGTAAGGCCACAGGGGATGGCTACACCTTC. Translation: CASSKATGDGYTF.

The CDR3 region has the DNA TGTGCCAGCAGTGAAGCTGGGGGAAGCTCCTATAATTCACCCCTCCACTTT. Encoded protein: CASSEAGGSSYNSPLHF. The rearrangement uses TRBV2 and TRBJ1-6, with D possibly TRBD1 on 5 matching bases. Germline V gene lookup returns CDR1 SNHLY and CDR2 FYNNEI. V was cut by 0 bases and J by 0 bases, with 9 bases left in between. This CDR3 region has 17 residues.

The chain couples TRBV7-9 to TRBJ2-3, with D possibly being TRBD1 (6 bases). This CDR3 is 16 amino acids long. The V gene's germline CDR1 is SEHNR and CDR2 FQNEAQ (reference sequence). Trimming pared 0 bases from V and 5 bases from J, leaving 15 bases between. The CDR3 region has the DNA TGTGCCAGCAGCTTAGCGGGGGCGGAAAAACAAGATACGCAGTATTTT. Translating gives CASSLAGAEKQDTQYF.

This clonotype was picked up a small number of times. The chain recombines TRBV5-1 with TRBJ1-6; D remains ambiguous. The germline gives CDR1 SGHRS, CDR2 YFSETQ. This CDR3 is 13 amino acids long. V was trimmed by 0 bases and J by 9 bases, leaving 7 bases between them. DNA of the CDR3: TGCGCCAGCAGCTTGGCCGGGGTTTCACCCCTCCACTTT. Translating gives CASSLAGVSPLHF.

The chain uses TRBV6-5 and TRBJ2-3, with 8 bases fitting TRBD2. The CDR3 has 13 amino acids. V shed 0 bases, J shed 11 bases, and the junction held 4 bases outside the gene matches. CDR1 is MNHEY and CDR2 is SVGAGI in the germline V gene. CDR3 sequence (DNA): TGTGCCAGCAGTTACTCGAGAGCGGGGGAGCAGTATTTT. It encodes CASSYSRAGEQYF.

This clonotype was seen a handful of times. V is TRBV27 and J is TRBJ2-1, with D hard to call. Germline V gene lookup returns CDR1 MNHEY and CDR2 SMNVEV (reference sequence). Trimming shortened V by 2 bases and J by 8 bases, and 7 bases separated the two germline ends. There are 12 residues in the CDR3. Here the CDR3 reads CASSLDGYEQFF. The CDR3 bases are TGTGCCAGCAGTTTAGATGGGTATGAGCAGTTCTTC.

This clonotype occurred once. The chain joins TRBV7-3 to TRBJ2-2; 10 bases fit TRBD1. Germline CDR1 and CDR2: SGHTA and FQGTGA. This CDR3 comprises 17 residues. The junction had 3 bases not matched to a gene; V was cut back by 2 bases and J by 0 bases. The CDR3 nucleotides are TGTGCCAGCAGCTTACGGGACAGGGGCGCGAACACCGGGGAGCTGTTTTTT. This encodes CASSLRDRGANTGELFF.

To note about this clonotype: At one end the junction does not follow the germline gene, possibly because of a read error. The chain recombines TRBV5-5 with TRBJ1-2, with D perhaps TRBD1 (5 bases). This CDR3 spans 13 amino acids. Germline V gene data show CDR1 as SGHKS and CDR2 as YYEKEE (reference sequence). This CDR3 reads CAISPGQLYGYTF. Here the CDR3 DNA reads TGTGCCATCAGCCCGGGGCAGCTCTATGGCTACACCTTC.

This clonotype appeared a few times. V and J are TRBV5-1 and TRBJ1-1, with 7 bases matching TRBD1. This CDR3 spans 17 amino acids. The germline V gene encodes CDR1 SGHRS and CDR2 YFSETQ. With V trimmed by 4 bases and J by 0 bases, 12 bases remained unmatched. The CDR3 sequence is CASSPGTALLLNTEAFF. CDR3 nucleotide sequence: TGCGCCAGCAGCCCCGGGACAGCCCTACTTTTGAACACTGAAGCTTTCTTT.